This entry lists 21 T cell receptor beta chains sequenced from one sample in a study of T-cell reconstitution after alpha-beta-depleted transplantation in children. Researchers prepared the TCRbeta library using unique molecular identifiers, the study reports. Using its own MiXCR run on the PCR reads, TCRdb lists one record per CDR3 protein. The sample lists 450,000 to 600,000 distinct CDR3 sequences, about 30% occurring once. The sample here was PBMCs from the stem cell graft donor, taken from the stem cell graft. These receptors were obtained from a human donor who donated a stem cell graft to a child with aplastic anemia.

This clonotype was picked up a small number of times. The rearrangement joins TRBV5-1 to TRBJ2-1; D may be TRBD1 (5 bases). Germline V gene sequence: CDR1 SGHRS, CDR2 YFSETQ. The ends were cut back, 0 bases at V and 6 bases at J, with 10 bases in the middle. The CDR3 is 14 residues long. The CDR3 bases are TGCGCCAGCAGCTTGGGACCCCAGGGCAATGAGCAGTTCTTC. Residues: CASSLGPQGNEQFF.

This chain uses TRBV5-1 with TRBJ2-2; D is possibly TRBD1 or TRBD2 (5 bases each). CDR1 SGHRS and CDR2 YFSETQ come from the germline V gene. V was cut by 0 bases and J by 2 bases, with 11 bases left in between. This CDR3 is 16 amino acids long. The CDR3 nucleotides are TGCGCCAGCAGCTTGGGGGGGTCGAGAAACACCGGGGAGCTGTTTTTT. Translation: CASSLGGSRNTGELFF.

The chain joins TRBV3-1 to TRBJ1-2; weak D call: TRBD1 (5 bases). With 0 bases removed from V and 8 bases from J, the gap between germline ends came to 16 bases. The CDR3 extends over 15 amino acids. Per germline, CDR1 LGHDT and CDR2 YNNKEL (reference sequence). The CDR3 sequence: CASSQEYGTVEGYTF. The DNA of the CDR3 is TGTGCCAGCAGCCAAGAATATGGGACGGTGGAAGGCTACACCTTC.

The CDR3 sequence is CASSPQSGQGAYGYTF. The CDR3 DNA is TGTGCCAGCAGCCCTCAGTCGGGACAGGGGGCTTATGGCTACACCTTC. V and J are TRBV7-2 and TRBJ1-2, with 12 bases identical to TRBD1. CDR1 is SGHTA, CDR2 FQGNSA, per germline. Losses at the gene ends were 5 bases for V and 5 bases for J; bases not matched to a gene: 9. The CDR3 runs 16 residues.

This clonotype was seen only a few times. J is TRBJ2-1 and V is TRBV27, with 8 nucleotides matching TRBD2. The CDR3 has 16 amino acids. V lost 5 bases and J lost 2; bases outside the gene matches: 8. Germline V gene sequence: CDR1 MNHEY, CDR2 SMNVEV (reference sequence). The CDR3 DNA reads TGTGCCAGCAGTCGACTGACTAGCGCAACCTACAATGAGCAGTTCTTC. This sequence encodes CASSRLTSATYNEQFF.

In this sample, this clonotype turned up many times. Written as DNA, the CDR3 is TGCAGTGCTTCTCCGACAGGGGATAGTTCACCCCTCCACTTT. Encoded protein: CSASPTGDSSPLHF. This chain links TRBV20-1 with TRBJ1-6, with 8 bases aligning to TRBD1. Per the germline V gene, CDR1 is DFQATT and CDR2 is SNEGSKA (reference sequence). This CDR3 has 14 residues. Trimming removed 5 bases from V and 9 bases from J; junction bases left unmatched: 9.

Many counts were recorded for this clonotype. This sequence joins TRBV6-1 and TRBJ2-7; D possibly corresponds to TRBD2 (6 bases). Trimming pared 6 bases from V and 5 bases from J, leaving 17 bases between. This CDR3 is 14 amino acids long. From germline, CDR1 is MNHNS and CDR2 SASEGT. The CDR3, as DNA: TGTGCCAGCAGGGAGGGTGGGGCGCGGCACGAGCAGTACTTC. Amino acid sequence: CASREGGARHEQYF.

This clonotype showed up just a few times. V and J are TRBV12-3 or TRBV12-4 and TRBJ2-7; D gene ambiguous. V lost 0 bases to trimming and J lost 4 bases, with 10 bases between them. This CDR3 comprises 14 residues. The CDR3 here is CASSLAEVNYEQYF. The CDR3 region has the DNA TGTGCCAGCAGTTTAGCAGAAGTAAATTACGAGCAGTACTTC.

This clonotype was detected a few times. The rearrangement uses TRBV7-8 and TRBJ2-1, with 8 bases fitting TRBD2. J gave up 4 bases and V 1 base, and 3 bases lay outside the gene matches. CDR1 and CDR2 from the germline V gene are SGHVS and FQNEAQ. The CDR3 is 15 amino acids. The CDR3 region has the DNA TGTGCCAGCAGCTTAGGGCGCGGGGGGTACAATGAGCAGTTCTTC. Translated, it gives CASSLGRGGYNEQFF.

CDR3 in DNA: TGTGCCAGCAGTTTATTGGCGGGGGCCGAAGAGCAGTTCTTC. Translation: CASSLLAGAEEQFF. J is TRBJ2-1 and V is TRBV27; maybe TRBD2 (7 bases). Trimming removed 1 base from V and 10 bases from J, with 14 bases in between. Germline V gene lookup returns CDR1 MNHEY and CDR2 SMNVEV (reference sequence). This CDR3 is built from 14 residues.

The table lists this clonotype with a few counts. The chain joins TRBV12-3 or TRBV12-4 to TRBJ2-3; D call uncertain. The CDR3 totals 15 residues. The germline V and J ends were trimmed by 7 bases and 0 bases, with 14 bases remaining between them. This CDR3 reads CASTANGLSTDTQYF. The CDR3 DNA reads as TGTGCCAGCACCGCAAATGGGCTCAGCACAGATACGCAGTATTTT.

CDR3 sequence: CASSYTGLASGELFF. CDR3 nucleotide sequence: TGTGCCAGCAGCTACACGGGACTAGCCTCCGGGGAGCTGTTTTTT. The chain joins TRBV7-2 to TRBJ2-2, with 9 bases identical to TRBD2. Germline lookup yields CDR1 SGHTA and CDR2 FQGNSA. Germline trimming cut 4 bases from V and 6 bases from J; bases unmatched to any gene: 6. This CDR3 is built from 15 residues. Based on the CDR3 plus reference TRBV7-2 and TRBJ2-2, the full variable domain is GAGVSQSPSNKVTEKGKDVELRCDPISGHTALYWYRQSLGQGLEFLIYFQGNSAPDKSGLPSDRFSAERTGGSVSTLTIQRTQQEDSAVYLCASSYTGLASGELFFGEGSRLTVL.

The chain employs TRBV29-1 and TRBJ1-4; a possible D gene is TRBD1 (5 bases). This CDR3 is built from 14 residues. The germline gives CDR1 SQVTM, CDR2 ANQGSEA. V lost 6 bases, J lost 4 bases, and 15 bases lay in between. The CDR3 here is CSVDSGQGNEKLFF. The CDR3 DNA follows: TGCAGCGTAGACTCAGGGCAGGGTAATGAAAAACTGTTTTTT.

This clonotype was counted between two and nine times. This CDR3 is CATSDFAGGPGYEQYV. The CDR3 DNA reads TGTGCCACCAGTGATTTCGCAGGGGGCCCGGGGTACGAGCAGTACGTC. The chain combines TRBV24-1 with TRBJ2-7; TRBD1 matches 8 bases. The CDR3 is made up of 16 amino acids. Looked up from germline, CDR1 is KGHDR and CDR2 is SFDVKD. J lost 4 bases, V lost 1 base, and 8 bases had no gene match.

The chain uses TRBV28 and TRBJ2-5; 10 bases are a match to TRBD1. The V gene end was trimmed by 8 bases and the J gene end by 4 bases; junction bases not matched to a gene: 7. The CDR3 sequence is 14 residues long. Germline V gene lookup returns CDR1 MDHEN and CDR2 SYDVKM. CDR3 residues: CASVRQGALETQYF. The CDR3 DNA is TGTGCCAGCGTGAGACAGGGGGCGTTAGAGACCCAGTACTTC.

The V gene is TRBV20-1, the J gene TRBJ2-3, with D possibly being TRBD1 or TRBD2 (6 bases each). CDR1 DFQATT and CDR2 SNEGSKA come from the germline V gene (reference sequence). Trimming pared 0 bases from V and 6 bases from J, leaving 16 bases between. The CDR3 runs 15 residues. The CDR3 region is CSAREPSRGLDTQYF. CDR3 in DNA: TGCAGTGCTAGAGAGCCCTCCAGGGGACTTGATACGCAGTATTTT.

CDR3 loop: CASSHGGDTQYF. CDR3 bases: TGTGCCAGCAGCCACGGTGGAGATACGCAGTATTTT. The chain links TRBV27 to TRBJ2-3; D gene unclear. The germline V and J ends were trimmed by 6 bases and 5 bases, with 9 bases remaining between them. From germline, CDR1 is MNHEY and CDR2 SMNVEV (reference sequence). The CDR3 spans 12 residues.

This clonotype was seen a handful of times. The chain carries TRBV7-8 and TRBJ2-1; no firm D call. This CDR3 spans 13 amino acids. Looked up from germline, CDR1 is SGHVS and CDR2 is FQNEAQ. V lost 1 base to trimming and J lost 10 bases, with 11 bases between them. In nucleotides, the CDR3 is TGTGCCAGCAGCTTAGAACGAGGCCGGGAGCAGTTCTTC. Amino acid sequence: CASSLERGREQFF.

This chain connects TRBV20-1 to TRBJ1-5; the D gene is possibly TRBD1 (5 bases). The CDR3 consists of 17 residues. Trimming took off 1 base at V and 0 bases at J, with 16 bases between the two ends. Germline CDR1 is DFQATT and CDR2 is SNEGSKA (reference sequence). The CDR3 bases are TGCAGTGCTAGAGTAGGCGCAGGGTTGTATAGCAATCAGCCCCAGCATTTT. Translation: CSARVGAGLYSNQPQHF.

This clonotype appeared a few times. The rearrangement joins TRBV25-1 to TRBJ2-2, with D possibly matching TRBD1 (5 bases). V lost 8 bases to trimming and J lost 5 bases, with 9 bases between them. This CDR3 spans 12 amino acids. Germline values: CDR1 MGHDK, CDR2 SYGVNS. The CDR3 DNA reads as TGTGCCAGCCATAAGGGGACCGGGGAGCTGTTTTTT. Translated, it gives CASHKGTGELFF.

This chain links TRBV12-3 or TRBV12-4 with TRBJ2-5; 9 bases line up with TRBD2. There are 15 residues in the CDR3. The V and J ends lost 3 bases and 6 bases, in that order; junction bases with no gene match: 8. CDR3 sequence (DNA): TGTGCCAGCAGTTTTTTTAGCGGGAGTAGGCAGACCCAGTACTTC. Its protein is CASSFFSGSRQTQYF.